This T cell receptor (beta chain) comes out of a study of read filtering for tumor transcriptome and immune sequencing. Regarding the study as a whole: IR-seq and RNA-seq agreed better without single-read clonotypes.

This clonotype has just a few counts. The antigen is unknown. The library was built from approximately 400 ng RNA with molecular barcoded adaptors for alpha/delta and beta/gamma chains. Each CDR3 protein is one row after TCRdb ran MiXCR on the reads. The sample holds more than 45,000 distinct CDR3 sequences, less than 20% seen once. V lost 3 bases, J lost 1 base, and 13 bases lay in between. Germline V lookup: CDR1 DFQATT, CDR2 SNEGSKA (reference sequence). There are 15 residues in the CDR3. Sequencing was performed on a population of CD138-negative cells sorted from bone marrow. The chain links TRBV20-1 to TRBJ1-5; D perhaps matches TRBD1 (5 bases). The TCR originated in a donor at least 40 years old with multiple myeloma. This CDR3 is CSASSLGASNQPQHF. The CDR3 nucleotides read TGCAGTGCTAGTTCTCTCGGGGCCAGCAATCAGCCCCAGCATTTT.